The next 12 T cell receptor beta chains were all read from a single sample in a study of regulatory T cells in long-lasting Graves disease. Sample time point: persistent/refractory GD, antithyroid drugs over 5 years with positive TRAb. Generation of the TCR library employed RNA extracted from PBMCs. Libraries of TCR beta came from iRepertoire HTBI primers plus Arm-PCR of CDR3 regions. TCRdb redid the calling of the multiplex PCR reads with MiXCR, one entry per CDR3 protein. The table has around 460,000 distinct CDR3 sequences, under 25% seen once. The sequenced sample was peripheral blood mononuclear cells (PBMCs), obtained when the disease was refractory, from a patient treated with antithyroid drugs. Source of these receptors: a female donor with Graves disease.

CDR3 DNA sequence: TGTGCCAGCAGTTCGGAGACAGGGGAATTGGCTAACTATGGCTACACCTTC. Translating gives CASSSETGELANYGYTF. The chain recombines TRBV28 with TRBJ1-2; 8 nucleotides align to TRBD1. V dropped 4 bases and J dropped 0; count of bases not matched to a gene: 10. From germline, CDR1 is MDHEN and CDR2 SYDVKM. The CDR3 contains 17 residues.

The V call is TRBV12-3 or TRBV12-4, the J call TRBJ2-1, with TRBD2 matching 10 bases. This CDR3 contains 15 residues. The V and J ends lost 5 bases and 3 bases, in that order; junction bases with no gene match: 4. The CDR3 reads CASSNSGGGYNEQFF. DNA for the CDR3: TGTGCCAGCAGTAACAGCGGGGGGGGCTACAATGAGCAGTTCTTC.

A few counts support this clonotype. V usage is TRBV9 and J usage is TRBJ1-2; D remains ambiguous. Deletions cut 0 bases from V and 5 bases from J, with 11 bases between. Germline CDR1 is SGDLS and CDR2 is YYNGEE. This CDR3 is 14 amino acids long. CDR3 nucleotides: TGTGCCAGCAGCGTAGAAACCACCCCATATGGCTACACCTTC. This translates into CASSVETTPYGYTF.

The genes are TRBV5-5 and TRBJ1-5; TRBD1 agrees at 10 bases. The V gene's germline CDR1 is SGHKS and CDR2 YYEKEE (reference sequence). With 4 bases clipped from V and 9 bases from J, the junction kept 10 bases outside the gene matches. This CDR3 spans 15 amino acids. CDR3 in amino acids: CASSKGQGTQWPQHF. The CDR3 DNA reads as TGTGCCAGCAGCAAGGGACAGGGGACGCAATGGCCCCAGCATTTT.

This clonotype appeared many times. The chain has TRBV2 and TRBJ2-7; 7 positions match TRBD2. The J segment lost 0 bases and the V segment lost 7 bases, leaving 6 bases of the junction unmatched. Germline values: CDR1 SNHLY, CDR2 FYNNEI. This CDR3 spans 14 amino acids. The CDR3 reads CASTGRTSSYEQYF. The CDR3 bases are TGTGCCAGCACCGGAAGGACTAGCTCCTACGAGCAGTACTTC.

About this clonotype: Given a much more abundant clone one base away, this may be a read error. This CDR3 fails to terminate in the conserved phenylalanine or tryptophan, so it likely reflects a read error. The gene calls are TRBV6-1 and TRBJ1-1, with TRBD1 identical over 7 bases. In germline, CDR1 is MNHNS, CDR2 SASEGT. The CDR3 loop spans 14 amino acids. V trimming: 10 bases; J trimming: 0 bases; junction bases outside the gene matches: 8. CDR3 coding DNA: TGTGCCATCGGGAAACAGGGGATGAACACTGAAGCTTTCTCT. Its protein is CAIGKQGMNTEAFS.

CDR3 in amino acids: CASSENPTGRTEAFF. CDR3 nucleotides: TGTGCCAGCAGTGAAAATCCTACAGGGAGGACTGAAGCTTTCTTT. The rearrangement joins TRBV6-1 to TRBJ1-1; a possible D gene is TRBD1 (6 bases). The length of the CDR3 is 15 residues. CDR1 is MNHNS and CDR2 is SASEGT in the germline V gene. Trimming removed 2 bases at V and 5 bases at J, with 15 bases between.

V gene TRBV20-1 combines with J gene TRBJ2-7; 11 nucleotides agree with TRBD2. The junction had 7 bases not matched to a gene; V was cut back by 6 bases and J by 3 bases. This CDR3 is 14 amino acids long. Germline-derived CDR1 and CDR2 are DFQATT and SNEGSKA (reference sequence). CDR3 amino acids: CSAQSTSGSYEQYF. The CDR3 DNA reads TGCAGTGCCCAGAGCACTAGCGGGAGCTACGAGCAGTACTTC.

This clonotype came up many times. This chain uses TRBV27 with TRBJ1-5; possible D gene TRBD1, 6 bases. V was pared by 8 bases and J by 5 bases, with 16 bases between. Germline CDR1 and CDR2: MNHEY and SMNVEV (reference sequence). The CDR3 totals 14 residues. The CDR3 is CASGTTGNHQPQHF. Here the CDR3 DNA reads TGTGCCAGCGGAACTACAGGGAACCATCAGCCCCAGCATTTT.

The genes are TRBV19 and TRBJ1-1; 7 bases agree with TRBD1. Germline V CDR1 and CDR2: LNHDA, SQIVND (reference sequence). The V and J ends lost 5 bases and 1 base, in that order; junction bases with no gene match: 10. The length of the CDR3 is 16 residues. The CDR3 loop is CASSALSGQPNTEAFF. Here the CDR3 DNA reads TGTGCCAGTAGTGCCCTGTCGGGACAGCCGAACACTGAAGCTTTCTTT.

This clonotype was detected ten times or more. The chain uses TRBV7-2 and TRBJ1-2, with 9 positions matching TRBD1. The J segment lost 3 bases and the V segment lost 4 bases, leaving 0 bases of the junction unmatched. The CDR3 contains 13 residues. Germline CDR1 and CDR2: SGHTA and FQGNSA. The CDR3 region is CASSWDRDYGYTF. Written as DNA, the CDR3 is TGTGCCAGCAGCTGGGACAGGGACTATGGCTACACCTTC.

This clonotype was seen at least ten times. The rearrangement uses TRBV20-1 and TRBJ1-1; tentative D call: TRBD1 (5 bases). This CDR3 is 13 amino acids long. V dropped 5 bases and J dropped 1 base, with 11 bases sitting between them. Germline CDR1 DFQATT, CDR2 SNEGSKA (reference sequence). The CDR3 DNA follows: TGCAGTGCTCTTGGACACACGAACACTGAAGCTTTCTTT. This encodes CSALGHTNTEAFF.